The source of this T cell receptor beta chain is a study of identical twins. CDR1 is MNHEY and CDR2 is SMNVEV in the germline V gene (reference sequence). Trimming took 1 base from V and 2 from J, leaving 7 bases between them. CDR3 length: 14 amino acids. The donor group consisted entirely of healthy Caucasians. Note on this clonotype: Antigen specificity is unknown.

General study findings and limits: Weaker excess twin sharing was seen among beta out-of-frame sequences. Cord blood beta clonotypes present at high abundance carried fewer insertions; no such pattern appeared in memory repertoires.

TCRdb reprocessed the 5' RACE reads with MiXCR, giving one entry per CDR3 protein. The sample records some 240,000 distinct CDR3 sequences, approximately 8.6% being singletons. In addition, the sample was reused for a study of yellow fever vaccine responses in identical twins. That paper states: Twins' vaccine T cell responses reportedly seemed partly convergent and partly personalized.

The TCR comes from a woman between 18 and 29 years old in good health. The V and J genes are TRBV27 and TRBJ2-3; no reliable D call. Sequencing input: CD8+ T cells sorted from blood. This CDR3 is CASSLLGLTDTQYF. CDR3 sequence (DNA): TGTGCCAGCAGTTTATTGGGTCTCACAGATACGCAGTATTTT.